The rows below give T cell receptor beta chains drawn from one sample of a study of OX40 agonist ivuxolimab in advanced cancers. The table came from immunoSEQ multiplex PCR; TCRdb's copy has only in-frame clones and leaves some out. Among under 75,000 clones listed, around nine tenths were seen once. Material: CD4+ or CD8+ T cells sorted from blood, obtained in a trial of the OX40 agonist ivuxolimab. These receptors originate from an adult with an advanced solid tumor such as melanoma, head and neck, liver or kidney cancer. The CDR3 runs from the conserved cysteine through the conserved F or W. Not all rows give a size; the values are once, few, many and, for expanded clones, a class.

>TRBJ1-2|TRBV19|.
CASRDPGTGPYGYTF
>TRBJ1-1|TRBV7-6|.
CASSFLFTEAFF
>TRBJ1-4|TRBV13|once
CASSLRGSGGPTGEKLFF
>TRBJ2-6|TRBV19|.
CASSIGNSGANVLTF
>TRBJ2-1|TRBV11-3|.
CASSLDMGAYNEQFF
>TRBJ2-7|TRBV2|.
CASSPRGTGGIEQYF
>TRBJ2-2|TRBV19|.
CASSLGLAPGELFF
>TRBJ2-7|TRBV9|.
CASSVGAGAVEQYF
>TRBJ1-1|TRBV6-6|few
CASSFQGITTEAFF
>TRBJ2-5|TRBV4-1|once
CASGLGRETQYF
>TRBJ2-7|TRBV9|.
CASNKVGEPRGEQYF
>TRBJ2-5|TRBV27|.
CASSEISGRLGKETQYF
>TRBJ2-7|TRBV10-2|.
CASSDQGAVDYEQYF
>TRBJ2-1|TRBV7-8|once
CASSFRRGRDEQFF
>TRBJ2-1|TRBV6-1|.
CASSEGWGGNNEQFF
>TRBJ2-1|TRBV29-1|.
CSVDGPGEQFF
>TRBJ1-5|TRBV6-5|.
CASKTAVDSNQPQHF
>TRBJ2-2|TRBV6-6|.
CATRGTTNTGELFF
>TRBJ2-7|TRBV6-6|.
CASRTSGGSYEQYF
>TRBJ2-2|TRBV2|.
CASRGDFSTGELFF
>TRBJ2-1|TRBV9|.
CASSSQAGGPGEQFF
>TRBJ1-1|TRBV15|.
CATSRSSTGAVEAFF
>TRBJ1-2|TRBV6-1|.
CASSEAAGYGFTYGYTF
>TRBJ2-7|TRBV11-3|.
CASTGMGGVTHEQYF
>TRBJ2-1|TRBV18|.
CASSPTHASRGDEQFF
>TRBJ1-5|TRBV27|.
CASSVGVRSSQHF
>TRBJ2-2|TRBV6-1|.
CASSKDRVNTGELFF
>TRBJ2-7|TRBV9|.
CASSVGGGWATYEQYF
>TRBJ2-5|TRBV21-1|once
CASSKSRGEETQYF
>TRBJ2-7|TRBV5-1|.
CASSLAGGPQGEQYF
>TRBJ2-1|TRBV7-2|.
CASSLEWLDNEQFF
>TRBJ1-5|TRBV29-1|.
CSVGGGYNQPQHF
>TRBJ2-3|TRBV7-2|.
CASSLRQGADTQYF
>TRBJ1-3|TRBV14|.
CASSRLSGNTIYF
>TRBJ1-2|TRBV28|.
CASSLSGTLYGYTF
>TRBJ2-1|TRBV19|.
CASSPLGSGSYNEQFF
>TRBJ2-1|TRBV5-1|.
CASSRTGPSGNEQFF
>TRBJ2-7|TRBV4-3|few
CASSQDRTRDEQYF
>TRBJ1-5|TRBV5-6|.
CASSLASRNQPQHF
>TRBJ2-1|TRBV5-1|.
CASSLGGLDRGNEQFF
>TRBJ1-6|TRBV5-1|.
CASSWDRADSPLHF
>TRBJ2-2|TRBV7-7|once
CASSRDSLTGELFF
>TRBJ1-4|TRBV9|.
CASSGERTGMLNEKLFF
>TRBJ1-5|TRBV7-2|.
CASSPRTGENQPQHF